These 18 T cell receptor beta chains originate from one sample sequenced in a study of control samples from healthy donors and cancer patients. TCRdb's copy holds only in-frame clones and misses some; the assay was immunoSEQ multiplex PCR. The data show hundreds of thousands of clones, about 93% seen once. Material for sequencing was PBMCs. These TCRs come from a man aged 35 to 55 with head and neck cancer.

The gene calls are TRBV7-2 and TRBJ1-5; D gene unclear. This CDR3 has 15 amino acids. V was trimmed by 5 bases and J by 0 bases, leaving 11 bases between them. Per germline, CDR1 SGHTA and CDR2 FQGNSA. CDR3 nucleotides: TGTGCCAGCAGCCCACAGCGGATTAGCAATCAGCCCCAGCATTTT. Translated: CASSPQRISNQPQHF.

The chain uses TRBV19 and TRBJ1-6; D uncertain. Germline-derived CDR1 and CDR2 are LNHDA and SQIVND (reference sequence). The CDR3 is 14 amino acids. Trimming removed 3 bases from V and 6 bases from J, with 9 bases in between. CDR3 loop: CASSMEHSNSPLHF. CDR3 DNA: TGTGCCAGTAGTATGGAACACAGTAATTCACCCCTCCACTTT.

V usage is TRBV4-3 and J usage is TRBJ2-3; unclear D gene. Germline lookup yields CDR1 LGHNA and CDR2 YSLEER. This CDR3 is built from 14 residues. V lost 0 bases and J 6 bases, leaving 10 bases between the germline ends. The CDR3 spells CASSQEALGDTQYF. The CDR3 DNA reads as TGCGCCAGCAGCCAAGAGGCACTGGGGGATACGCAGTATTTT.

The J gene is TRBJ1-5, the V gene TRBV24-1; D may be TRBD1 (6 bases). Germline loops: CDR1 KGHDR, CDR2 SFDVKD. The germline V and J ends were trimmed by 8 bases and 0 bases, with 22 bases remaining between them. The length of the CDR3 is 18 residues. The CDR3 sequence is CATTPDSRISGSNQPQHF. CDR3 nucleotide sequence: TGTGCCACCACCCCGGACAGCCGCATTTCGGGTAGCAATCAGCCCCAGCATTTT.

The rearrangement uses TRBV11-3 and TRBJ2-3, with 8 bases aligning to TRBD2. The CDR3 sequence is 16 residues long. Germline-derived CDR1 and CDR2 are SGHNT and YENEEA. Trimming took 5 bases from V and 1 from J; bases not matched to a gene: 8. For the CDR3, the DNA is TGTGCCAGCAGCACCCGAGGTAGCGGGGGCACAGATACGCAGTATTTT. Protein: CASSTRGSGGTDTQYF.

The V gene is TRBV19, the J gene TRBJ2-2; 10 bases map to TRBD1. Losses at the gene ends were 4 bases for V and 6 bases for J; bases not matched to a gene: 8. The germline gives CDR1 LNHDA, CDR2 SQIVND (reference sequence). This CDR3 region has 16 residues. For the CDR3, the DNA is TGTGCCAGTAGTACACTAGGGACAGGGGATTCCGGGGAGCTGTTTTTT. This codes for CASSTLGTGDSGELFF.

This clone was counted once. V is TRBV4-3 and J is TRBJ2-5, with D unresolved. V dropped 0 bases and J dropped 6 bases, with 5 bases sitting between them. The germline V gene has CDR1 LGHNA and CDR2 YSLEER. The CDR3 has 12 residues. Here the CDR3 reads CASSQDRQTQYF. The CDR3 nucleotides are TGCGCCAGCAGCCAAGATCGCCAGACCCAGTACTTC.

The chain uses TRBV7-2 and TRBJ1-2; no clear D. This CDR3 is 14 amino acids long. V was pared by 0 bases and J by 2 bases, with 7 bases between. Germline V gives CDR1 SGHTA, CDR2 FQGNSA. This CDR3 reads CASSLAGENYGYTF. CDR3 DNA: TGTGCCAGCAGCTTAGCAGGAGAGAACTATGGCTACACCTTC. The complete variable domain, with remaining parts taken from reference TRBV7-2 and TRBJ1-2, reads GAGVSQSPSNKVTEKGKDVELRCDPISGHTALYWYRQSLGQGLEFLIYFQGNSAPDKSGLPSDRFSAERTGGSVSTLTIQRTQQEDSAVYLCASSLAGENYGYTFGSGTRLTVV.

The J gene is TRBJ2-7, the V gene TRBV6-6; 7 bases fit TRBD1. The J segment lost 9 bases and the V segment lost 1 base, leaving 15 bases of the junction unmatched. Germline lookup yields CDR1 MNHNY and CDR2 SVGAGI (reference sequence). This CDR3 has 16 amino acids. CDR3 nucleotides: TGTGCCAGCAGTTACTGGTCGACAGGGAACAGGAGTGGGCAGTACTTC. It translates to CASSYWSTGNRSGQYF.

The chain uses TRBV3-1 (or the pseudogene TRBV3-2) and TRBJ1-4; D might be TRBD1 (5 bases). Trimming shortened V by 4 bases and J by 3 bases, and 15 bases separated the two germline ends. CDR1 and CDR2 (germline): LGHDT, YNNKEL (reference sequence). This CDR3 contains 16 residues. The CDR3 spells CASSLEAGSSNEKLFF. CDR3 bases: TGTGCCAGCAGCCTGGAAGCAGGGTCCTCTAATGAAAAACTGTTTTTT.

The chain links TRBV11-2 to TRBJ1-2; D is perhaps TRBD1 (5 bases). The CDR3 length is 12 residues. V was trimmed by 5 bases and J by 3 bases, leaving 7 bases between them. From germline, CDR1 is SGHAT and CDR2 FQNNGV. CDR3 loop: CASSEGDYGYTF. In nucleotides, the CDR3 is TGTGCCAGCAGCGAAGGGGACTATGGCTACACCTTC.

The chain has TRBV18 and TRBJ2-3; D unclear. Trimming took 3 bases from V and 2 from J, leaving 9 bases between them. CDR3 length: 14 amino acids. Germline loops: CDR1 KGHSH, CDR2 LQKENI. CDR3 sequence (DNA): TGTGCCAGCTCACCGCAAGGCCACACAGATACGCAGTATTTT. Translated: CASSPQGHTDTQYF.

The genes are TRBV18 and TRBJ2-7; D is perhaps TRBD1 (6 bases). Trimming shortened V by 2 bases and J by 3 bases, and 11 bases separated the two germline ends. This CDR3 is 14 amino acids long. Germline CDR1 reads KGHSH; CDR2 reads LQKENI. The chain's CDR3 is CASSPSDRFYEQYF. As DNA, the CDR3 is TGTGCCAGCTCACCAAGTGACAGGTTCTACGAGCAGTACTTC. Complete variable domain (other parts from reference TRBV18 and TRBJ2-7): NAGVMQNPRHLVRRRGQEARLRCSPMKGHSHVYWYRQLPEEGLKFMVYLQKENIIDESGMPKERFSAEFPKEGPSILRIQQVVRGDSAAYFCASSPSDRFYEQYFGPGTRLTVT.

The chain has TRBV7-8 and TRBJ2-2, with a weak D call TRBD1 (5 bases). The CDR3 spans 15 residues. V lost 7 bases and J 1 base, leaving 13 bases between the germline ends. CDR1 is SGHVS, CDR2 FQNEAQ, per germline. CDR3 nucleotides: TGTGCCAGCATTCCGGCAGGGCGGAACACCGGGGAGCTGTTTTTT. It yields the protein CASIPAGRNTGELFF.

The rearrangement joins TRBV11-2 to TRBJ2-2; D remains ambiguous. The germline V gene encodes CDR1 SGHAT and CDR2 FQNNGV. The CDR3 is 15 residues long. Trimming took off 1 base at V and 3 bases at J, with 9 bases between the two ends. CDR3: CASSLALRDTGELFF. DNA of the CDR3: TGTGCCAGCAGCTTAGCTTTACGGGACACCGGGGAGCTGTTTTTT.

The chain employs TRBV2 and TRBJ2-7, with D perhaps TRBD1 (6 bases). CDR1 SNHLY and CDR2 FYNNEI come from the germline V gene. The CDR3 runs 14 residues. V lost 7 bases to trimming and J lost 5 bases, with 18 bases between them. The CDR3 coding sequence is TGTGCCAGCATGAGGGAAGACAGGCTGGACGAGCAGTACTTC. Its protein product is CASMREDRLDEQYF.

This chain connects TRBV4-1 to TRBJ2-2; 14 bases agree with TRBD2. CDR1 MGHRA and CDR2 YSYEKL come from the germline V gene. The CDR3 has 20 residues. V lost 8 bases to trimming and J lost 0 bases; unmatched junction nucleotides: 14. CDR3 protein: CASGRTGLAGGAPNTGELFF. The CDR3 nucleotides read TGCGCCAGCGGAAGGACTGGACTAGCGGGGGGAGCCCCGAACACCGGGGAGCTGTTTTTT.

This rearrangement joins TRBV5-5 to TRBJ2-7, with no clear D. The ends were cut back, 5 bases at V and 0 bases at J, with 6 bases in the middle. The CDR3 is made up of 12 amino acids. Germline V lookup: CDR1 SGHKS, CDR2 YYEKEE (reference sequence). The CDR3, as DNA: TGTGCCAGCAGTTTTTACTCCTACGAGCAGTACTTC. Translating gives CASSFYSYEQYF.